The 4 T cell receptor beta chains listed next were all sequenced from one sample in a study of CD8 T cells in ankylosing spondylitis. Study-wide points: A TCR beta motif of 8 or 9 highly homologous variants appeared characteristic of ankylosing spondylitis blood.

Antigens for these TCRs are unknown. Via MiXCR, TCRdb re-called the 5' RACE reads, giving one row per CDR3 protein. The table shows 350,000 to 550,000 distinct CDR3 sequences, with around 26% occurring only once. The sequencing input was blood, either unsorted or a sorted T cell fraction (not recorded which). Receptors originate from a male donor with ankylosing spondylitis.

The chain has TRBV12-3 or TRBV12-4 and TRBJ2-7, with unresolved D. V was cut by 6 bases and J by 6 bases, with 12 bases left in between. This CDR3 has 12 amino acids. This chain's CDR3 is CASSASRGEQYV. The CDR3 DNA reads TGTGCCAGCAGCGCAAGTCGAGGCGAGCAGTACGTC.

This clonotype was found a few times. The chain couples TRBV5-6 to TRBJ2-5; no clear D gene. V lost 7 bases to trimming and J lost 5 bases, with 9 bases between them. Germline CDR1 and CDR2: SGHDT and YYEEEE. The CDR3 has 11 residues. This chain's CDR3 is CASGASETQYF. The CDR3 DNA reads TGTGCCAGCGGAGCCTCGGAGACCCAGTACTTC.

The gene calls are TRBV5-1 and TRBJ2-1; 10 bases are a match to TRBD2. This CDR3 contains 14 residues. Trimming at V came to 3 bases and at J to 5 bases, leaving 2 bases not matched to a gene. Germline lookup yields CDR1 SGHRS and CDR2 YFSETQ. In DNA form, the CDR3 reads TGCGCCAGCAGCTCGGGACTAGCGAACAATGAGCAGTTCTTC. This codes for CASSSGLANNEQFF.

This clonotype turned up a few times. The chain recombines TRBV20-1 with TRBJ2-3, with 11 bases fitting TRBD2. Per germline, CDR1 DFQATT and CDR2 SNEGSKA (reference sequence). V shed 6 bases and J 4 bases; nucleotides not matched to a gene: 12. The CDR3 is 16 residues long. The CDR3 DNA follows: TGCAGTGCCTCTCGAGAGGTAGCGGGAGGGTCAGATACGCAGTATTTT. Residues: CSASREVAGGSDTQYF.